A single sample gave rise to the 11 T cell receptor beta chains below, sequenced in a study of blood T cells in healthy people across ages. Sample-barcoded 5' priming and a J-beta primer mix drove a second PCR of roughly 6 to 12 cycles. TCRdb called the 5' RACE reads again in MiXCR, with one record for every CDR3 protein. The top ten hold over 20% of the sample, which has 700,000 to 950,000 distinct CDR3 sequences, more than 45% seen once. Sequenced: blood. The receptor set was obtained from a man between 25 and 39 years old in good health.

V gene TRBV29-1 combines with J gene TRBJ1-1, with D possibly TRBD1 on 6 matching bases. The germline V gene encodes CDR1 SQVTM and CDR2 ANQGSEA. Between the trimmed V and J ends, which lost 4 bases and 12 bases, there was a span of 18 bases. This CDR3 is 12 amino acids long. Written as DNA, the CDR3 is TGCAGCGTTGTCATCTCAACAGGGATCCCTTTCTTT. Amino acid sequence: CSVVISTGIPFF.

The V call is TRBV12-3 or TRBV12-4, the J call TRBJ2-3; 11 bases are shared with TRBD2. The CDR3 runs 16 residues. V shed 6 bases, J shed 2 bases, and the junction held 7 bases outside the gene matches. DNA for the CDR3: TGTGCCAGCAGGATCCGACTAGCGGGGATCACAGATACGCAGTATTTT. Translation: CASRIRLAGITDTQYF.

The genes are TRBV20-1 and TRBJ1-1, with D possibly TRBD1 on 6 matching bases. Germline values: CDR1 DFQATT, CDR2 SNEGSKA (reference sequence). V gave up 6 bases and J gave up 7 bases, with 15 bases separating them. The CDR3 contains 12 residues. CDR3 loop: CSARPGHYEAFF. The DNA for the CDR3 is TGCAGTGCACGGCCGGGACACTATGAAGCTTTCTTT.

The V call is TRBV5-4, the J call TRBJ2-1, with TRBD2 identical over 9 bases. Trimming took 5 bases from V and 7 from J; bases not matched to a gene: 10. The CDR3 consists of 15 residues. Germline V gene data show CDR1 as SGHNT and CDR2 as YYREEE (reference sequence). CDR3 residues: CASRTQRAGGNEQFF. Here the CDR3 DNA reads TGTGCCAGCAGAACCCAGAGAGCGGGGGGTAATGAGCAGTTCTTC.

The chain recombines TRBV27 with TRBJ1-4, with 8 positions matching TRBD1. This CDR3 is 16 amino acids long. Per germline, CDR1 MNHEY and CDR2 SMNVEV (reference sequence). The junction had 9 bases not matched to a gene; V was cut back by 6 bases and J by 3 bases. DNA of the CDR3: TGTGCCAGCAGCCCAGGGGGCGGAAGGTCTAATGAAAAACTGTTTTTT. Translated, it gives CASSPGGGRSNEKLFF. Supplemented by reference TRBV27 and TRBJ1-4, the full variable domain reads EAQVTQNPRYLITVTGKKLTVTCSQNMNHEYMSWYRQDPGLGLRQIYYSMNVEVTDKGDVPEGYKVSRKEKRNFPLILESPSPNQTSLYFCASSPGGGRSNEKLFFGSGTQLSVL.

This clonotype was picked up a small number of times. A read error is possible here, since a much larger clone lies one base away. The chain uses TRBV6-6 and TRBJ2-1; 12 positions match TRBD2. The DNA matches TRBJ2-7 better at its end, which makes the J call doubtful. Germline V lookup: CDR1 MNHNY, CDR2 SVGAGI (reference sequence). This CDR3 contains 17 residues. CDR3: CASSYSGLAGIYNEQYF. The CDR3 coding sequence is TGTGCCAGCAGTTACTCCGGACTAGCGGGGATCTACAATGAGCAGTACTTC.

V gene TRBV4-2 combines with J gene TRBJ2-7; 11 bases agree with TRBD2. This CDR3 contains 17 residues. Germline V gene sequence: CDR1 LGHNA, CDR2 YNFKEQ. J lost 4 bases, V lost 1 base, and 9 bases had no gene match. CDR3 nucleotide sequence: TGTGCCAGCAGCCAAGTGGAGGATCCTAGCGGGAGGTACGAGCAGTACTTC. Protein product: CASSQVEDPSGRYEQYF.

The V gene is TRBV15, the J gene TRBJ2-2, with 7 bases lining up with TRBD2. The CDR3 has 15 amino acids. Germline-derived CDR1 and CDR2 are LNHNV and YYDKDF (reference sequence). The V gene end was trimmed by 5 bases and the J gene end by 5 bases; junction bases not matched to a gene: 8. The CDR3 sequence is CATSRRTSDTGELFF. The CDR3 coding sequence is TGTGCCACCAGCCGAAGGACTAGTGATACCGGGGAGCTGTTTTTT.

This clonotype has a handful of counts. V and J are TRBV10-3 and TRBJ2-1, with 9 nucleotides matching TRBD2. This CDR3 region has 15 residues. The junction had 3 bases not matched to a gene; V was cut back by 6 bases and J by 0 bases. Per germline, CDR1 ENHRY and CDR2 SYGVKD. CDR3 sequence reads: CAIRASGNSYNEQFF. The CDR3 DNA is TGTGCCATCAGGGCTAGCGGGAACTCCTACAATGAGCAGTTCTTC.

This clonotype was recorded a few times. V gene TRBV7-9 combines with J gene TRBJ2-3; D possibly corresponds to TRBD1 (5 bases). CDR3 length equals 12 residues. Between the trimmed V and J ends, which lost 3 bases and 6 bases, there was a span of 7 bases. Germline V gene sequence: CDR1 SEHNR, CDR2 FQNEAQ (reference sequence). CDR3 sequence reads: CASSLGHDTQYF. As DNA, the CDR3 is TGTGCCAGCAGCTTGGGGCATGATACGCAGTATTTT.

The CDR3 nucleotides read TGTGCCTGGAGAAGGGCCTCCGGTCGCAATGAGCAGTTCTTC. It is translated as CAWRRASGRNEQFF. This rearrangement joins TRBV30 to TRBJ2-1; D uncertain. CDR3 length: 14 residues. V lost 3 bases and J lost 6, with 15 bases in between. Germline loops: CDR1 GTSNPN, CDR2 SVGIG (reference sequence).